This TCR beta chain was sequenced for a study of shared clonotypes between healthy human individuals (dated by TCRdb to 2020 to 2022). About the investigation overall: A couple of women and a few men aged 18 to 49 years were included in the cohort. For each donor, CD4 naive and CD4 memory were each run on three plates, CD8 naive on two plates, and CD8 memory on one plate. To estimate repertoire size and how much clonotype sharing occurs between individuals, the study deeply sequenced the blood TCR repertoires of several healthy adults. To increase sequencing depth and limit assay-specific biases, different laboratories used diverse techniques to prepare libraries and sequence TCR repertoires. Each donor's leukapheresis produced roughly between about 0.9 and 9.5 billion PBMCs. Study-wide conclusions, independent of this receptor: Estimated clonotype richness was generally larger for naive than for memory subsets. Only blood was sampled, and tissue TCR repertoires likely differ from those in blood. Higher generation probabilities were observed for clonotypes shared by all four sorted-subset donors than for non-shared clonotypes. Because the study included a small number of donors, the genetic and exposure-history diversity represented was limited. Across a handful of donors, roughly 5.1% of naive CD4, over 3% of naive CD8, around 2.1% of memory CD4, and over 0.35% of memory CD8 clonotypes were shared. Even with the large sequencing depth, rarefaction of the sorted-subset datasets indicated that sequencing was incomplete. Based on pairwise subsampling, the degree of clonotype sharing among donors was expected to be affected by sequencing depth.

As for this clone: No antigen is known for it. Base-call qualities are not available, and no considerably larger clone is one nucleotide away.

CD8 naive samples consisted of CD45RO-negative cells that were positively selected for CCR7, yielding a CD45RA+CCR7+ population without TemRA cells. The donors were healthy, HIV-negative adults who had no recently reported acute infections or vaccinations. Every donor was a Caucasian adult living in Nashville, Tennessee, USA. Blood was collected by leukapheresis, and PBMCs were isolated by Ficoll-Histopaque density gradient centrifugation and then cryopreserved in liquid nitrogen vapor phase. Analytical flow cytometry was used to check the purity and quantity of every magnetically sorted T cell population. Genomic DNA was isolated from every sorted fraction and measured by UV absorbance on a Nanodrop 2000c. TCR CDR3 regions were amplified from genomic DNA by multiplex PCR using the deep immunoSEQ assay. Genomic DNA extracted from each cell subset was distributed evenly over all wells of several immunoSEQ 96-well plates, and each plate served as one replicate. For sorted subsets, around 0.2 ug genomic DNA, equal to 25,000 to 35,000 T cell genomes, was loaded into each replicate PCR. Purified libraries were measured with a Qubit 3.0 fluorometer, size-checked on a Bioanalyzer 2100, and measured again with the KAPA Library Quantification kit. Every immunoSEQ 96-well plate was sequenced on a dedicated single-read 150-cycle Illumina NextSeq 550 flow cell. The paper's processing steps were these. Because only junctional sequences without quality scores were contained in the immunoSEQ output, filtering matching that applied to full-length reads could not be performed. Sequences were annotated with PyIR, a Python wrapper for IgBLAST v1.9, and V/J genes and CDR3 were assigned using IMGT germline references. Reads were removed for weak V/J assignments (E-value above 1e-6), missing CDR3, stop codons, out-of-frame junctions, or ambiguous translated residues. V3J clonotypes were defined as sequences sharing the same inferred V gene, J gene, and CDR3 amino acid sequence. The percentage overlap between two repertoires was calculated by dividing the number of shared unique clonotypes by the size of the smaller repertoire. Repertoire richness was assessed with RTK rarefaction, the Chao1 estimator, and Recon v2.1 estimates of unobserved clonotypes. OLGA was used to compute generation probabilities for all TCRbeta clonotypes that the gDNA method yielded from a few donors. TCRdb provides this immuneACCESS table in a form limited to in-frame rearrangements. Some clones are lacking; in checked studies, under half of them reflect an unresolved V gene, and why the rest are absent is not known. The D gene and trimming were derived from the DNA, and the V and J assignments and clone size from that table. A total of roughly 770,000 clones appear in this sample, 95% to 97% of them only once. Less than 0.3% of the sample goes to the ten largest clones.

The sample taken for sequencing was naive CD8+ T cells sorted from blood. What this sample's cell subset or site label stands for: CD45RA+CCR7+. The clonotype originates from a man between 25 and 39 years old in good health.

CDR3 region: CASSVEGLAANEQFF. DNA sequence: TGTGCCAGCAGCGTAGAAGGACTAGCAGCCAATGAGCAGTTCTTC. The chain employs TRBV9 and TRBJ2-1; 8 bases in the junction line up with TRBD2. Taken from the germline V gene, the CDR1 and CDR2 loops are SGDLS and YYNGEE. Taken from cysteine to phenylalanine, the CDR3 has 15 residues. Here the CDR3 DNA is all that survives: 45 bases in frame from base 1. Unmatched junction bases come to 5, with V trimmed by 0 bases and J by 6 bases.